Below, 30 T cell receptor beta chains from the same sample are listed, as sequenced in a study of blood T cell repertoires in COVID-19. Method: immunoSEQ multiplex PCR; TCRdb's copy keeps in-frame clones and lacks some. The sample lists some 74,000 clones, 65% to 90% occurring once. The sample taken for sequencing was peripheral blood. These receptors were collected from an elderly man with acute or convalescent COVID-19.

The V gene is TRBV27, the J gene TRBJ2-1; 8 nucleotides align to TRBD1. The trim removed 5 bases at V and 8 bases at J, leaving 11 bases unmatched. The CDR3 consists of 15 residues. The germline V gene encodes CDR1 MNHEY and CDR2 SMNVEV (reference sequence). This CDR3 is CASSPHPDRAHEQFF. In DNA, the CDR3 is TGTGCCAGCAGTCCGCACCCGGACAGGGCCCATGAGCAGTTCTTC.

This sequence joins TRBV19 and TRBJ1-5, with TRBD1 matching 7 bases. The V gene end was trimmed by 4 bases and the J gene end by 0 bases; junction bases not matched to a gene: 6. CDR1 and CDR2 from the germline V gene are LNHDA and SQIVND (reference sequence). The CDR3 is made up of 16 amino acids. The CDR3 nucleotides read TGTGCCAGTAGTACGGGACAGAGTTATAGCAATCAGCCCCAGCATTTT. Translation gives CASSTGQSYSNQPQHF.

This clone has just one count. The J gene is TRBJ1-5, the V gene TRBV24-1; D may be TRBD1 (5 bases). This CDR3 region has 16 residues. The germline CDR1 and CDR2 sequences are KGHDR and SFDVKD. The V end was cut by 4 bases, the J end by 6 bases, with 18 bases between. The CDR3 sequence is CATSEAGNLAFQPQHF. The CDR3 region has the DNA TGTGCCACCAGTGAAGCAGGGAACCTGGCCTTTCAGCCCCAGCATTTT.

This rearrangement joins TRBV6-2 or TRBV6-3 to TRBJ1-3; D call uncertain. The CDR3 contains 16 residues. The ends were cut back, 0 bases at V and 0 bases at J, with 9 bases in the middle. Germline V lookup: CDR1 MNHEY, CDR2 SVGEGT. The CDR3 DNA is TGTGCCAGCAGTTACTCGTTCGGGAGCTCTGGAAACACCATATATTTT. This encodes CASSYSFGSSGNTIYF.

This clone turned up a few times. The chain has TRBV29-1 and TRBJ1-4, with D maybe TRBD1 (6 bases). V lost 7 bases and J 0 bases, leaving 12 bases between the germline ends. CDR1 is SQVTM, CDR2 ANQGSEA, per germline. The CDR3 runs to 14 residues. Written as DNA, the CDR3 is TGCAGCGCCGCAGGACAGTCAACTAATGAAAAACTGTTTTTT. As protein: CSAAGQSTNEKLFF.

DNA for the CDR3: TGTGCCAGCAGCATAGGACATAACTACGAGCAGTACTTC. Its translation: CASSIGHNYEQYF. The chain is built from TRBV28 and TRBJ2-7; TRBD1 is a possible D gene (5 bases). In germline, CDR1 is MDHEN, CDR2 SYDVKM. V was shortened by 6 bases and J by 3 bases, with 12 bases between the two germline ends. The CDR3 runs to 13 residues.

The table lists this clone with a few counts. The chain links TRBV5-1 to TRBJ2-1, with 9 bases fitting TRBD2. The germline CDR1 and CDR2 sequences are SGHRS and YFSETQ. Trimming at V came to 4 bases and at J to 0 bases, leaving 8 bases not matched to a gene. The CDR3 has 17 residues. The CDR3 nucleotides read TGCGCCAGCAGCCCCGAATTTAGCGGGAGCTCCTACAATGAGCAGTTCTTC. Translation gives CASSPEFSGSSYNEQFF.

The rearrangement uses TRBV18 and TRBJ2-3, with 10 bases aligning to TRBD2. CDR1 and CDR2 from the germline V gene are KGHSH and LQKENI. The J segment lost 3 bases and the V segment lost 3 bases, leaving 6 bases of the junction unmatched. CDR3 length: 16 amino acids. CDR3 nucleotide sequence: TGTGCCAGCTCACCGGCTAGCGGGGGAGCGACAGATACGCAGTATTTT. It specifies CASSPASGGATDTQYF.

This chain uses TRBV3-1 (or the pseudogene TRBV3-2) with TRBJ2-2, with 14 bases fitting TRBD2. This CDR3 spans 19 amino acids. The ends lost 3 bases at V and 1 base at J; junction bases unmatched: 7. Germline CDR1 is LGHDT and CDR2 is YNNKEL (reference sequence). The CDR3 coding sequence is TGTGCCAGCAGCCATCCCAGGACTAGCGGGGGGAGGAACACCGGGGAGCTGTTTTTT. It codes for CASSHPRTSGGRNTGELFF.

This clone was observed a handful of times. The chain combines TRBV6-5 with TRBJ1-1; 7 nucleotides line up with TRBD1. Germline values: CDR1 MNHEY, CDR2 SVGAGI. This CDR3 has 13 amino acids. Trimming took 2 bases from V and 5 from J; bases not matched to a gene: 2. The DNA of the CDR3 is TGTGCCAGCAGTTACACGGGACAGACTGAAGCTTTCTTT. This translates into CASSYTGQTEAFF.

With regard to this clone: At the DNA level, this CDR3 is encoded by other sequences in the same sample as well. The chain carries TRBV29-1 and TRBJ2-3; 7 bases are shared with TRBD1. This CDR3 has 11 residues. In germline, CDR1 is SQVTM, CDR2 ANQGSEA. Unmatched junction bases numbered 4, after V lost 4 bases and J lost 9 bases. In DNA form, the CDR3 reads TGCAGCGTTGTAACAGGGGACACGCAGTATTTT. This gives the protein CSVVTGDTQYF.

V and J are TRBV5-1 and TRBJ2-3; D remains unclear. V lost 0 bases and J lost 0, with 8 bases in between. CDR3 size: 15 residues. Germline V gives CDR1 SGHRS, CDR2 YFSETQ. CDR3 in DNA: TGCGCCAGCAGCTTGGGGCAGGCTAGCACAGATACGCAGTATTTT. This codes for CASSLGQASTDTQYF.

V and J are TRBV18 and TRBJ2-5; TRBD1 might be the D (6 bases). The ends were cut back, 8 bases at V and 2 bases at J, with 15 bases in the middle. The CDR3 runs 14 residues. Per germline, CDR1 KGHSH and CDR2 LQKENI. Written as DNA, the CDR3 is TGTGCCAGCCAGGGGCAACAGGGACAAGAGACCCAGTACTTC. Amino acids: CASQGQQGQETQYF.

The CDR3 DNA is TGCGCCAGCAGCTTCACTAGCGACCGCACAGATACGCAGTATTTT. Its translation is CASSFTSDRTDTQYF. V gene TRBV5-1 combines with J gene TRBJ2-3; 7 bases agree with TRBD2. The CDR3 extends over 15 amino acids. After removal of 2 bases from V and 1 base from J, the junction contained 4 bases not matched to a gene. Germline loops: CDR1 SGHRS, CDR2 YFSETQ.

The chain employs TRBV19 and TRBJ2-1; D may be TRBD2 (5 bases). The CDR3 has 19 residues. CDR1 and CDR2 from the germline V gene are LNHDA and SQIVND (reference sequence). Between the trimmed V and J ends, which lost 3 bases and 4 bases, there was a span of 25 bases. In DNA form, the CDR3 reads TGTGCCAGTAGTATCCGCCCATCCAGACTATCTGGAGCTTACAATGAGCAGTTCTTC. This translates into CASSIRPSRLSGAYNEQFF. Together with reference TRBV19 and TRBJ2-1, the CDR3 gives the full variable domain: DGGITQSPKYLFRKEGQNVTLSCEQNLNHDAMYWYRQDPGQGLRLIYYSQIVNDFQKGDIAEGYSVSREKKESFPLTVTSAQKNPTAFYLCASSIRPSRLSGAYNEQFFGPGTRLTVL.

The DNA for the CDR3 is TGTGCCAGCTCAACGGGGGAGTGGAGCTCCTACGAGCAGTACTTC. This encodes CASSTGEWSSYEQYF. V gene TRBV18 combines with J gene TRBJ2-7; TRBD2 might be the D (6 bases). Trimming left V 5 bases short and J 0 bases short, with 14 bases between. There are 15 residues in the CDR3. Per the germline V gene, CDR1 is KGHSH and CDR2 is LQKENI.

Written as DNA, the CDR3 is TGTGCCAGCAGCTTAGGCACGGGGGGGTCCACAGATACGCAGTATTTT. Amino acids: CASSLGTGGSTDTQYF. The rearrangement joins TRBV7-8 to TRBJ2-3, with 8 nucleotides matching TRBD2. The CDR3 is 16 amino acids. CDR1 is SGHVS and CDR2 is FQNEAQ in the germline V gene. The ends lost 1 base at V and 2 bases at J; junction bases unmatched: 5.

The CDR3 protein is CASGLVLAGEPYNEQFF. DNA for the CDR3: TGTGCTAGTGGTTTGGTACTAGCGGGAGAGCCCTACAATGAGCAGTTCTTC. The genes are TRBV12-5 and TRBJ2-1; 11 nucleotides agree with TRBD2. With V trimmed by 0 bases and J by 2 bases, 3 bases remained unmatched. The germline CDR1 and CDR2 sequences are LGHNT and FRNRAP. CDR3 length: 17 residues.

CDR3 residues: CASSQGTGVESNEKLFF. The CDR3 nucleotides are TGCGCCAGCAGCCAAGGGACAGGGGTAGAATCTAATGAAAAACTGTTTTTT. The chain recombines TRBV4-3 with TRBJ1-4, with 9 bases matching TRBD1. Trimming cost V 1 base and J 3 bases; bases outside gene matches: 6. The germline V gene has CDR1 LGHNA and CDR2 YSLEER. The CDR3 spans 17 residues.

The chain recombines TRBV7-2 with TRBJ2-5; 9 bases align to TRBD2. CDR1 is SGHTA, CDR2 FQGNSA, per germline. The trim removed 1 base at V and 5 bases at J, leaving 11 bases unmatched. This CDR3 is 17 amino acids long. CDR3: CASSLGGLAYLSETQYF. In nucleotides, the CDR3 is TGTGCCAGCAGCTTAGGGGGACTAGCATACCTGTCGGAGACCCAGTACTTC. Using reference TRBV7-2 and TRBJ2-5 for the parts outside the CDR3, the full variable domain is GAGVSQSPSNKVTEKGKDVELRCDPISGHTALYWYRQSLGQGLEFLIYFQGNSAPDKSGLPSDRFSAERTGGSVSTLTIQRTQQEDSAVYLCASSLGGLAYLSETQYFGPGTRLLVL.

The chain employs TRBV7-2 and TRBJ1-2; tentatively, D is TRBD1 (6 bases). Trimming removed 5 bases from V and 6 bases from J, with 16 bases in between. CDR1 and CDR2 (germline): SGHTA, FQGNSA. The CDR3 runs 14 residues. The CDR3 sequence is CASSPPGQTNGYTF. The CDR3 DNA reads TGTGCCAGCAGCCCCCCTGGACAGACAAATGGCTACACCTTC.

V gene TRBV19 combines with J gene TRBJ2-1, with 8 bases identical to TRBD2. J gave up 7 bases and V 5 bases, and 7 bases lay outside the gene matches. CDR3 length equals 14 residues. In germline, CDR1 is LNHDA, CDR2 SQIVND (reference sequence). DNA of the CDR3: TGTGCCAGTAGTGCGATGACTAGCGTTAATGAGCAGTTCTTC. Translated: CASSAMTSVNEQFF.

The CDR3 loop reads CASSLRLADEQYF. CDR3 coding DNA: TGTGCCAGCAGCTTACGGCTAGCAGACGAGCAGTACTTC. This chain connects TRBV7-8 to TRBJ2-7; weak D call: TRBD2 (5 bases). V was pared by 2 bases and J by 5 bases, with 10 bases between. CDR3 length: 13 residues. Per germline, CDR1 SGHVS and CDR2 FQNEAQ. Full variable domain (missing parts from reference TRBV7-8 and TRBJ2-7): GAGVSQSPRYKVAKRGQDVALRCDPISGHVSLFWYQQALGQGPEFLTYFQNEAQLDKSGLPSDRFFAERPEGSVSTLKIQRTQQEDSAVYLCASSLRLADEQYFGPGTRLTVT.

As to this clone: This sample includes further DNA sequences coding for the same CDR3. This CDR3 reads CASSFRGNTEAFF. The DNA of the CDR3 is TGTGCCAGCAGCTTTCGGGGAAACACTGAAGCTTTCTTT. The V call is TRBV5-8, the J call TRBJ1-1; unclear D gene. V lost 2 bases, J lost 2 bases, and 7 bases lay in between. Germline CDR1 SGHTS, CDR2 YDEGEE. This CDR3 is built from 13 residues. Combining the CDR3 with reference TRBV5-8 and TRBJ1-1 gives the whole variable domain EAGVTQSPTHLIKTRGQQATLRCSPISGHTSVYWYQQALGLGLQFLLWYDEGEERNRGNFPPRFSGRQFPNYSSELNVNALELEDSALYLCASSFRGNTEAFFGQGTRLTVV.

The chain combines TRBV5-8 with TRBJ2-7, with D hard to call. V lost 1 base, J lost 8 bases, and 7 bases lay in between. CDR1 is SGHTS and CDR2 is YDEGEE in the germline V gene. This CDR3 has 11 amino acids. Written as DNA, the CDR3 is TGTGCCAGCAGCTTGTTGGAGAAGCAGTACTTC. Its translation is CASSLLEKQYF.

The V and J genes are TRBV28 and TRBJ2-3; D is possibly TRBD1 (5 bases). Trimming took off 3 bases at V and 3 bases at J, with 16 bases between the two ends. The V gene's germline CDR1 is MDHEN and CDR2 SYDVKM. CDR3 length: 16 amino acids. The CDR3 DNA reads TGTGCCAGCAGTTTGCAGCAGGGTCTAAGAACAGATACGCAGTATTTT. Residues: CASSLQQGLRTDTQYF.

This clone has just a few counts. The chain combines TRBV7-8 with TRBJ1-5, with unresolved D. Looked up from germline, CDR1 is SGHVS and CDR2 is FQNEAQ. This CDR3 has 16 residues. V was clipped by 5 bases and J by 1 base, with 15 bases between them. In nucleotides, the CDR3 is TGTGCCAGCAGCCCTAGATCAATGCTGAGCAATCAGCCCCAGCATTTT. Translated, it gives CASSPRSMLSNQPQHF. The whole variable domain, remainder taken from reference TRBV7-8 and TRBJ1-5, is GAGVSQSPRYKVAKRGQDVALRCDPISGHVSLFWYQQALGQGPEFLTYFQNEAQLDKSGLPSDRFFAERPEGSVSTLKIQRTQQEDSAVYLCASSPRSMLSNQPQHFGDGTRLSIL.

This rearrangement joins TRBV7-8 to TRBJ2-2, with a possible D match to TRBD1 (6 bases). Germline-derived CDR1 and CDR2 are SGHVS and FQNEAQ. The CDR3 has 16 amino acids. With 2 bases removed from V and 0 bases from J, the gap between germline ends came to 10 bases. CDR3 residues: CASSLQQGANTGELFF. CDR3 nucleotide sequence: TGTGCCAGCAGCTTACAACAGGGCGCGAACACCGGGGAGCTGTTTTTT.

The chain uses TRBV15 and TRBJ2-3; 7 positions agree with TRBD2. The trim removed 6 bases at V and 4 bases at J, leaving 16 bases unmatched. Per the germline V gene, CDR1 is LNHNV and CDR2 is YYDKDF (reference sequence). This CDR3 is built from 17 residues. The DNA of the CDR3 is TGTGCCACCAGTCCGAGAAGGGGCGGGAGTGGAGCAGATACGCAGTATTTT. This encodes CATSPRRGGSGADTQYF.

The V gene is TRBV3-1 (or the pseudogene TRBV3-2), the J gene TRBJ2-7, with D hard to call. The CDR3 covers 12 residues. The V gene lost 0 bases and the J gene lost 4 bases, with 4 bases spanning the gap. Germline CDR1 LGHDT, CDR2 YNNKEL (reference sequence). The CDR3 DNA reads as TGTGCCAGCAGCCAAGACACTTACGAGCAGTACTTC. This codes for CASSQDTYEQYF.